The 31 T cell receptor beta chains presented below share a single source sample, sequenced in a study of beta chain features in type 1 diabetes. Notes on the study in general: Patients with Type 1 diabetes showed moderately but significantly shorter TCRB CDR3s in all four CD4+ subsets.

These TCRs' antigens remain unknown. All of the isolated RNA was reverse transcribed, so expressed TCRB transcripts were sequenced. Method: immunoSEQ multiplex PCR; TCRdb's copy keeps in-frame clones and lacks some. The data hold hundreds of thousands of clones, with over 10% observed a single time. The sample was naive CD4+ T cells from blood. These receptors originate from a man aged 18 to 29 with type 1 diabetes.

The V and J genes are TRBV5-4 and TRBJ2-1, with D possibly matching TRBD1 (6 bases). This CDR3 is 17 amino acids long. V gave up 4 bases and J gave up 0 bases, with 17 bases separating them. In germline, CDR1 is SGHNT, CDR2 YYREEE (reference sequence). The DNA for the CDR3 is TGTGCCAGCAGCCAAGGGGGTGGGTGGAGCTCCTACAATGAGCAGTTCTTC. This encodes CASSQGGGWSSYNEQFF.

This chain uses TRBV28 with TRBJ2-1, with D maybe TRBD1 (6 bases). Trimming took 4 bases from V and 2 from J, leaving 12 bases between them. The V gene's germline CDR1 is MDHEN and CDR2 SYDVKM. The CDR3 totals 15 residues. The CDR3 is CASSSTGPPYNEQFF. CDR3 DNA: TGTGCCAGCAGTTCAACAGGGCCACCCTACAATGAGCAGTTCTTC.

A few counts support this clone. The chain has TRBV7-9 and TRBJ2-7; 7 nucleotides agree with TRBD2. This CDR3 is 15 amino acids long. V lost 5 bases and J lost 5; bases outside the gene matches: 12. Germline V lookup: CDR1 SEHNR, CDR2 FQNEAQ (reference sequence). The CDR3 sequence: CASSPGGVQFHEQYF. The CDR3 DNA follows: TGTGCCAGCAGCCCGGGGGGTGTACAGTTCCACGAGCAGTACTTC. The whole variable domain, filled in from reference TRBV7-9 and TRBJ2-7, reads DTGVSQNPRHKITKRGQNVTFRCDPISEHNRLYWYRQTLGQGPEFLTYFQNEAQLEKSRLLSDRFSAERPKGSFSTLEIQRTEQGDSAMYLCASSPGGVQFHEQYFGPGTRLTVT.

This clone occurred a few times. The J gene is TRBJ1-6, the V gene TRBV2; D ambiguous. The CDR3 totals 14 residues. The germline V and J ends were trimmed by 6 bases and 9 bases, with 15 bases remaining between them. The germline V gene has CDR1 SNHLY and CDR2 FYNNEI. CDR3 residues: CASRGDGFGSPLHF. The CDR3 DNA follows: TGTGCCAGCAGGGGAGACGGGTTCGGTTCACCCCTCCACTTT.

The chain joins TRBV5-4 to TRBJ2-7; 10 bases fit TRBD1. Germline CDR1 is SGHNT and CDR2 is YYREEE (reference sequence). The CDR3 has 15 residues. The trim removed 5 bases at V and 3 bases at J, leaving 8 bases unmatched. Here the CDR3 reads CASRGDRGTHYEQYF. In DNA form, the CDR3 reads TGTGCCAGCAGGGGGGACAGGGGAACCCACTACGAGCAGTACTTC.

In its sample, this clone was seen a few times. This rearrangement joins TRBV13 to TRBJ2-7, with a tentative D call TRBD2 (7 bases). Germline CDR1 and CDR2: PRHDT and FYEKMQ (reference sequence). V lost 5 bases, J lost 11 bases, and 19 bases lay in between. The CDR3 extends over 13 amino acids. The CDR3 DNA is TGTGCCAGCAGCCTGCGGGGGCACCCGTTGGAGTACTTC. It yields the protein CASSLRGHPLEYF.

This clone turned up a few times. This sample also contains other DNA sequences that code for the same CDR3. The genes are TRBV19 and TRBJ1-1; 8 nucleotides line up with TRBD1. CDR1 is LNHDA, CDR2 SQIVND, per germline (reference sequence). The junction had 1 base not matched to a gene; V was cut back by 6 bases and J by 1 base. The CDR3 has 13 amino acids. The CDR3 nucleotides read TGTGCCAGTAGCGGACAGGGGAACACTGAAGCTTTCTTT. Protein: CASSGQGNTEAFF.

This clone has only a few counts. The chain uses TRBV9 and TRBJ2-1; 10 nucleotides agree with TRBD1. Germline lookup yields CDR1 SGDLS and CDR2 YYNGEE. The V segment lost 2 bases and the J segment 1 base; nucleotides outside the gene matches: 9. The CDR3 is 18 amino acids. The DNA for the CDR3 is TGTGCCAGCAGCGTCGGGACAGGGGAGGTAATATCCTACAATGAGCAGTTCTTC. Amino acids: CASSVGTGEVISYNEQFF.

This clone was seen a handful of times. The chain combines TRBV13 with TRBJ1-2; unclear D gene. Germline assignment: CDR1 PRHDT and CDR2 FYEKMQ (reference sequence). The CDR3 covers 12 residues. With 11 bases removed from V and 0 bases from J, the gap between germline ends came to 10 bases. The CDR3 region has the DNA TGTGCCGGAGGAGGTCCTAACTATGGCTACACCTTC. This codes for CAGGGPNYGYTF.

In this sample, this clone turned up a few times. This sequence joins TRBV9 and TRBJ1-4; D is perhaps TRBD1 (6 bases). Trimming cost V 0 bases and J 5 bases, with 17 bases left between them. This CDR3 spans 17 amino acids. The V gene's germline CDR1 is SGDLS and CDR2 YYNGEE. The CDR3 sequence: CASSVDPGVGGNEKLFF. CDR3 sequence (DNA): TGTGCCAGCAGCGTAGACCCAGGGGTCGGAGGGAATGAAAAACTGTTTTTT.

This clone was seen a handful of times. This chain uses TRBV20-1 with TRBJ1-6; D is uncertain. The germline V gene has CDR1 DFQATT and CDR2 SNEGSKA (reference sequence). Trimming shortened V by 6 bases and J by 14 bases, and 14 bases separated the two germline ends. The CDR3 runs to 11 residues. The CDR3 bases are TGCAGTGCCCGAAGCGTTTCGGCCCTCCACTTT. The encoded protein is CSARSVSALHF.

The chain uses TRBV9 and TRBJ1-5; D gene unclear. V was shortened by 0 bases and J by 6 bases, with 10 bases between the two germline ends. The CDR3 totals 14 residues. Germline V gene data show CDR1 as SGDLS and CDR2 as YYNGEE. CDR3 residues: CASSVGQAGQPQHF. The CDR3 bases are TGTGCCAGCAGCGTAGGCCAGGCGGGTCAGCCCCAGCATTTT.

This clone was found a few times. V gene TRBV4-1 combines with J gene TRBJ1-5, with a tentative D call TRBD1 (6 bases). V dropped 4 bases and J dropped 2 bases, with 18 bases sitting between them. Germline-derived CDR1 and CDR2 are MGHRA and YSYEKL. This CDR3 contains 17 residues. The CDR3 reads CASSPTPTGLGNQPQHF. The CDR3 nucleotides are TGCGCCAGCAGCCCGACTCCCACAGGGCTCGGCAATCAGCCCCAGCATTTT.

The CDR3 protein is CASSISGYGGEETQYF. The CDR3 DNA follows: TGTGCCAGTAGTATAAGCGGTTACGGGGGAGAAGAGACCCAGTACTTC. The chain is built from TRBV19 and TRBJ2-5, with D perhaps TRBD2 (6 bases). This CDR3 has 16 amino acids. The germline V gene encodes CDR1 LNHDA and CDR2 SQIVND (reference sequence). The V and J ends lost 2 bases and 3 bases respectively, with 16 bases between them.

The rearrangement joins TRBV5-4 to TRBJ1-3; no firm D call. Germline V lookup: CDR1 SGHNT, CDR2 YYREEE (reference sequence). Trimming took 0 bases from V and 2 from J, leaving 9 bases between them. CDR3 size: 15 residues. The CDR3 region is CASSLEGIAGNTIYF. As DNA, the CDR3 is TGTGCCAGCAGCTTGGAGGGAATTGCTGGAAACACCATATATTTT.

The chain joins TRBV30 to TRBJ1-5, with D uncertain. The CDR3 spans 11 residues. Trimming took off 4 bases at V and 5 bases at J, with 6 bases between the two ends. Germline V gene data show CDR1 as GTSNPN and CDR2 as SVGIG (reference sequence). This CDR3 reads CAWTHDQPQHF. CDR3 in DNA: TGTGCCTGGACCCATGATCAGCCCCAGCATTTT.

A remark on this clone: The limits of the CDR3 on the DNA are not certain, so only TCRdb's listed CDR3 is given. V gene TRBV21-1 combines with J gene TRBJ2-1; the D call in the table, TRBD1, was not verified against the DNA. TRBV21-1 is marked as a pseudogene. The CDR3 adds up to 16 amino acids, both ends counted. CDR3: CASSVGTGASYNEQFF.

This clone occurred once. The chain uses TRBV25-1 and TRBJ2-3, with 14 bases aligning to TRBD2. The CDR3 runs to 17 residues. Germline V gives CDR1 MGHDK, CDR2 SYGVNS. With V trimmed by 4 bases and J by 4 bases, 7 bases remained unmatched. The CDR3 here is CASSALGLAGAPDTQYF. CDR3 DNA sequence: TGTGCCAGCAGTGCCCTGGGACTAGCGGGGGCCCCAGATACGCAGTATTTT.

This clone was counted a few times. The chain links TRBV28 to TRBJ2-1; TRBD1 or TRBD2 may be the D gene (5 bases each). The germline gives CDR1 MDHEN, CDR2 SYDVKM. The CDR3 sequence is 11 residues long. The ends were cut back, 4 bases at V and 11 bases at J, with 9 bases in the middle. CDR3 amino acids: CASSWDDKQFF. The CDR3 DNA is TGTGCCAGCAGTTGGGACGACAAGCAGTTCTTC.

In nucleotides, the CDR3 is TGTGCCAGCAGCGGGGGACAGGGGCGGGATGAGCAGTTCTTC. It encodes CASSGGQGRDEQFF. This chain uses TRBV5-4 with TRBJ2-1, with 10 nucleotides matching TRBD1. Germline V lookup: CDR1 SGHNT, CDR2 YYREEE (reference sequence). CDR3 length equals 14 residues. The J segment lost 8 bases and the V segment lost 4 bases, leaving 6 bases of the junction unmatched.

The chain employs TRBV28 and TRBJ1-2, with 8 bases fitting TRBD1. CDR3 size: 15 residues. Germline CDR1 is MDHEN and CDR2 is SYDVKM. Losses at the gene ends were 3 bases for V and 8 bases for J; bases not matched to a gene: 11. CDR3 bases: TGTGCCAGCAGTTTGCGGACAGGGATTACGAGGGGCTACACCTTC. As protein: CASSLRTGITRGYTF.

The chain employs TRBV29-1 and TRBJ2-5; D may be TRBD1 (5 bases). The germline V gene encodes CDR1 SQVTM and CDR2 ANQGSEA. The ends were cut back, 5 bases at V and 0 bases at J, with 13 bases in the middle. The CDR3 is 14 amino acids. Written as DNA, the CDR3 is TGCAGCGTTTGCCTCCCAGGGTACCAAGAGACCCAGTACTTC. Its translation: CSVCLPGYQETQYF. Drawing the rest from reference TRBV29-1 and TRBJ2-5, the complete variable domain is SAVISQKPSRDICQRGTSLTIQCQVDSQVTMMFWYRQQPGQSLTLIATANQGSEATYESGFVIDKFPISRPNLTFSTLTVSNMSPEDSSIYLCSVCLPGYQETQYFGPGTRLLVL.

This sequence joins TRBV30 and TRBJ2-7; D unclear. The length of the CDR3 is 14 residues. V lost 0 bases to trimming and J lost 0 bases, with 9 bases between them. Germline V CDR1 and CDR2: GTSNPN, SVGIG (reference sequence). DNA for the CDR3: TGTGCCTGGAGTGTTGGACCCTTCTCCTACGAGCAGTACTTC. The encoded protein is CAWSVGPFSYEQYF.

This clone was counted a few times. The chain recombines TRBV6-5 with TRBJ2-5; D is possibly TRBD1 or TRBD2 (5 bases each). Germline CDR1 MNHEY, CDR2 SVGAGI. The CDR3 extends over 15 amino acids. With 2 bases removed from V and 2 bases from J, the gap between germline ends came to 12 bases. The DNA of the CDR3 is TGTGCCAGCAGTTACGGGGCGTGGGGGCAAGAGACCCAGTACTTC. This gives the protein CASSYGAWGQETQYF.

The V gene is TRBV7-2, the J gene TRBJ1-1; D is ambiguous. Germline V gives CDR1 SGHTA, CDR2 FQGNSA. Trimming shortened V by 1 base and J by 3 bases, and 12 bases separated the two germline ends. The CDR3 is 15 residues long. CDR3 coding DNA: TGTGCCAGCAGCTTAGAAGGGTTTGCGTACACTGAAGCTTTCTTT. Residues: CASSLEGFAYTEAFF.

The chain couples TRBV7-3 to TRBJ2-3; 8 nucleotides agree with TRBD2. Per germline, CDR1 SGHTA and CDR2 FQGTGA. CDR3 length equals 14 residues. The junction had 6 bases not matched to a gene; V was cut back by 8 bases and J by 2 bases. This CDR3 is CASVRGGSTDTQYF. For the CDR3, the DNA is TGTGCCAGCGTCCGGGGGGGATCCACAGATACGCAGTATTTT.

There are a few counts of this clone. CDR3 coding DNA: TGTGCCAGCAGTTTCCCCGGTTCGAAGAGCCTAGCCAAAAACATTCAGTACTTC. Translated, it gives CASSFPGSKSLAKNIQYF. V is TRBV28 and J is TRBJ2-4; D remains unclear. The CDR3 has 18 amino acids. CDR1 is MDHEN and CDR2 is SYDVKM in the germline V gene. Trimming removed 3 bases from V and 0 bases from J, with 18 bases in between.

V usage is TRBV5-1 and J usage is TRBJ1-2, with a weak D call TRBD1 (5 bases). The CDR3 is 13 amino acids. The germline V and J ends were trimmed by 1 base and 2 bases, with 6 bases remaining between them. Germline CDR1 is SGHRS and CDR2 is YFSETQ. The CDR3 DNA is TGCGCCAGCAGCTTGCGGGACAACTATGGCTACACCTTC. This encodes CASSLRDNYGYTF.

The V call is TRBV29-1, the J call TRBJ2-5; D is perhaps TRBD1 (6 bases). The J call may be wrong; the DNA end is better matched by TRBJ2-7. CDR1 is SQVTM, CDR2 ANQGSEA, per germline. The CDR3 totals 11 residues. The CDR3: CSVGGTYEQYF. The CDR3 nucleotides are TGCAGCGTAGGGGGTACCTACGAGCAGTACTTC.

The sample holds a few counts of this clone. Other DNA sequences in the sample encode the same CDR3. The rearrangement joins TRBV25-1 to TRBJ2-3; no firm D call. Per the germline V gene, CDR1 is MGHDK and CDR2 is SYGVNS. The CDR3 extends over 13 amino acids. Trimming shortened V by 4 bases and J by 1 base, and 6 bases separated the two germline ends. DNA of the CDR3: TGTGCCAGCAGTGTGTCGGGCACAGATACGCAGTATTTT. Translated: CASSVSGTDTQYF.

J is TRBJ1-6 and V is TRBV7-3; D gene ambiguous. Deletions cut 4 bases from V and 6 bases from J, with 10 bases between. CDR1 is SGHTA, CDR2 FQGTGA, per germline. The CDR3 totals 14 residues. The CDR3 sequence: CASSSSTVNSPLHF. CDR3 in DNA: TGTGCCAGCAGCTCCAGTACGGTTAATTCACCCCTCCACTTT.